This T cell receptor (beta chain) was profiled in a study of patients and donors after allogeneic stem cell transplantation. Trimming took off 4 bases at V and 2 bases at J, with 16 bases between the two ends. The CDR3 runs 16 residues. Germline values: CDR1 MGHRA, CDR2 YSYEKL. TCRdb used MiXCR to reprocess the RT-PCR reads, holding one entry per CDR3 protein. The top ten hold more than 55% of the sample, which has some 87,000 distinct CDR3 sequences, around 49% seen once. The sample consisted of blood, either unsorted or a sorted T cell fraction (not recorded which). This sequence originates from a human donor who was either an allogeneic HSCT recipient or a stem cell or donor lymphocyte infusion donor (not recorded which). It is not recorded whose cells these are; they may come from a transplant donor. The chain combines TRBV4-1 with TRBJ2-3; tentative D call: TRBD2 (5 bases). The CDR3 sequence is CASSLSERRVTDTQYF. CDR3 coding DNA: TGCGCCAGCAGCCTCTCAGAGCGGAGAGTCACAGATACGCAGTATTTT.